The source of this T cell receptor (beta chain) is a study of blood T cell repertoires in COVID-19. The wider study: Researchers got acute and convalescent COVID-19 samples from the United States, Italy and Spain. PBMCs, B-cell-depleted T cells, or T cells provided the cDNA or gDNA that made up the material.

Repertoires were generated with immunoSEQ multiplex PCR, while TCRdb's copy carries only in-frame clones and drops some. This table has 250,000 to 300,000 clones, more than 75% appearing once. Participants spanned ages 18 to 89 years and resided in over 20 US areas. V lost 4 bases to trimming and J lost 4 bases, with 22 bases between them. CDR1 is SEHNR and CDR2 is FQNEAQ in the germline V gene (reference sequence). The CDR3 covers 17 residues. The sequencing input was PBMCs or T cells enriched from blood (not recorded which). The rearrangement links TRBV7-9 to TRBJ1-2; tentative D call: TRBD1 (5 bases). This receptor was identified in a woman aged 55-69 years in a cohort exposed to, infected with or recovered from COVID-19 (not recorded which). The CDR3 DNA is TGTGCCAGCAGCTCCCCGAATTATTGGCAGGGAGGCTATGGCTACACCTTC. Protein: CASSSPNYWQGGYGYTF.